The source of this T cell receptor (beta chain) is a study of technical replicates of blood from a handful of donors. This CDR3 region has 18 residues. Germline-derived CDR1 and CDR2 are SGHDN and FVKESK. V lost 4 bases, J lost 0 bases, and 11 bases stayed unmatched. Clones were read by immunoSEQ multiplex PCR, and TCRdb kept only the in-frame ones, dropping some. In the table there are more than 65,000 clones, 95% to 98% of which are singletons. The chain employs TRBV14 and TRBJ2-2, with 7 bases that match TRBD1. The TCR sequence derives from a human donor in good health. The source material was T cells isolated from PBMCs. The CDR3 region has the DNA TGTGCCAGCAGCCCTAGAGAGCGTGACAGGGCGAACACCGGGGAGCTGTTTTTT. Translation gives CASSPRERDRANTGELFF.